A selection of T cell receptor beta chains follows, all from one sample in a study of Ad26.COV2.S vaccination and SARS-CoV-2 variants. TCRdb's table, derived via immunoSEQ multiplex PCR, lists solely in-frame clones and lacks some. The sample consists of about 400,000 clones, about four fifths of them appearing once. The material was peripheral blood, obtained in a trial of Ad26.COV2.S vaccine versus placebo. These receptors were taken from a person between 18 and 60 years old who received the Ad26.COV2.S COVID-19 vaccine or a placebo. CDR3s include the opening cysteine and the closing phenylalanine or tryptophan.

TRBV9	TRBJ1-4	CASSFGTDATNEKLFF
TRBV29-1	TRBJ1-2	CSVLGTASRNYGYTF
TRBV2	TRBJ1-1	CASSDQGRDTEAFF
TRBV19	TRBJ2-6	CASSIRAASGANVLTF
TRBV14	TRBJ2-1	CASSQEPKGSTSYNEQFF
TRBV11-2	TRBJ2-5	CASESMKETQYF
TRBV14	TRBJ2-5	CASSQKTGTGTLKTQYF
TRBV7-9	TRBJ2-5	CASSLGTGWGETQYF
TRBV6-5	TRBJ2-3	CAGGTGGLGDTQYF
TRBV19	TRBJ2-2	CASSIEGYTGELFF